Reported below is one T cell receptor beta chain. The data stem from a study of blood T cell repertoires in COVID-19. Data came from immunoSEQ multiplex PCR; TCRdb stores just in-frame clones and leaves some out. Among approximately 180,000 clones listed, 80% to 90% were seen once. Germline CDR1 is LGHDT and CDR2 is YNNKEL (reference sequence). Trimming removed 6 bases from V and 1 base from J, with 19 bases in between. CDR3 size: 16 residues. The rearrangement uses TRBV3-1 (or the pseudogene TRBV3-2) and TRBJ2-7; tentatively, D is TRBD1 (6 bases). The sequenced sample was peripheral blood. The receptor's source is a human donor with active or convalescent COVID-19. The donor label of this sample is uncertain. The CDR3 DNA follows: TGTGCCAGCAGTCGCCGGACAGACTGGATTTCCTACGAGCAGTACTTC. This codes for CASSRRTDWISYEQYF.